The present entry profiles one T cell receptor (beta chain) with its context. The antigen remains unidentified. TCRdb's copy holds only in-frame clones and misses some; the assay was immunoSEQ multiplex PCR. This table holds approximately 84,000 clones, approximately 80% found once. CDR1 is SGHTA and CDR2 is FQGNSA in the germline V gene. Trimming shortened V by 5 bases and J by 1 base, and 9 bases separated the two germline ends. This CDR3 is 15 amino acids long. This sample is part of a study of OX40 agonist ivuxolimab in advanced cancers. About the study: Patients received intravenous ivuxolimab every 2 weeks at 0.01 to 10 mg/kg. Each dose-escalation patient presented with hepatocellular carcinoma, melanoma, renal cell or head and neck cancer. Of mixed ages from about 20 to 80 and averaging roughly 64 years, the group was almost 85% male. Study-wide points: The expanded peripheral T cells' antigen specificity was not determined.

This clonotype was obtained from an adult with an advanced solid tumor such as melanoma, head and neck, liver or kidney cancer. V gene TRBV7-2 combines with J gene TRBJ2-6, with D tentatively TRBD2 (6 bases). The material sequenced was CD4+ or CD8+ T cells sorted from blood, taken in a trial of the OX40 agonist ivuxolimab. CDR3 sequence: CASSPRGSGANVLTF. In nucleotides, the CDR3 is TGTGCCAGCAGCCCACGGGGGTCTGGGGCCAACGTCCTGACTTTC.